This T cell receptor (beta chain) was obtained from a study of shared clonotypes between healthy human individuals. Background on the study: The donors, a couple of women and a few men, were aged 18 to 49.

As for this clone: No antigen is known for it.

The germline CDR1 and CDR2 sequences are GTSNPN and SVGIG (reference sequence). The CDR3 sequence is 13 residues long. Some clones are missing from TCRdb's copy, which holds only in-frame ones; the method was immunoSEQ multiplex PCR. The profile covers 600,000 to 700,000 clones, with around 73% appearing a single time and roughly 2% taken by the ten largest. Overall study results and limits: Having only a few donors restricted how much genetic and exposure-history diversity was captured. Expectations were that clonotype sharing among donors would be affected by sequencing depth. Memory subsets generally showed lower estimated richness than naive subsets.

The genes are TRBV30 and TRBJ2-5; D is uncertain. The better agreement between TRBJ2-7 and the DNA end casts doubt on the J call. The TCR originated in a woman in her 30s in good health. The sample taken for sequencing was memory CD4+ T cells sorted from blood. Subset denoted: CD45RA-negative fraction. DNA of the CDR3: TGTGCCTGGAGTGGGTTCCGGACCTACGAGCAGTACTTC. Amino acid sequence: CAWSGFRTYEQYF.